A single sample is the source of the 18 T cell receptor beta chains below, sequenced in a study of T cell repertoires in cytomegalovirus infection. The antigens of these receptors remain unknown. TCRdb re-analysed the reads in MiXCR, keeping a single row per CDR3 protein. Of around 500,000 distinct CDR3 sequences in the sample, about 42% were seen once. This material consisted of cultured PBMCs, taken from culture after CMV antigen stimulation. Receptors were obtained from a human donor in good health (CMV status not recorded). Some clones in this sample may be carry-over from other donors' samples.

The rearrangement uses TRBV6-2 or TRBV6-3 and TRBJ2-7, with TRBD2 identical over 7 bases. The CDR3 is 18 amino acids. The ends lost 6 bases at V and 5 bases at J; junction bases unmatched: 22. Germline loops: CDR1 MNHEY, CDR2 SVGEGT. CDR3: CASSPSEGLGPLRNEQYF. The DNA for the CDR3 is TGTGCCAGCAGCCCTTCTGAAGGACTAGGTCCTTTACGGAACGAGCAGTACTTC.

The J gene is TRBJ2-5, the V gene TRBV4-2; possibly TRBD1 for D (7 bases). Germline CDR1 LGHNA, CDR2 YNFKEQ. This CDR3 comprises 16 residues. V shed 0 bases and J shed 5 bases, with 16 bases lying between them. The CDR3 loop is CASSQDRGRGEETQYF. DNA of the CDR3: TGTGCCAGCAGCCAAGATAGGGGGCGGGGTGAGGAGACCCAGTACTTC.

The V call is TRBV7-2, the J call TRBJ2-1; 10 bases agree with TRBD2. Germline CDR1 SGHTA, CDR2 FQGNSA. Trimming cost V 7 bases and J 6 bases; bases outside gene matches: 9. This CDR3 comprises 15 residues. The CDR3 bases are TGTGCCAGCACCCCCCCGGGACTAGCGTTCAATGAGCAGTTCTTC. It encodes CASTPPGLAFNEQFF. The full variable domain, with the rest looked up from reference TRBV7-2 and TRBJ2-1, is GAGVSQSPSNKVTEKGKDVELRCDPISGHTALYWYRQSLGQGLEFLIYFQGNSAPDKSGLPSDRFSAERTGGSVSTLTIQRTQQEDSAVYLCASTPPGLAFNEQFFGPGTRLTVL.

This chain uses TRBV2 with TRBJ2-1; no firm D call. Trimming pared 1 base from V and 6 bases from J, leaving 4 bases between. The CDR3 has 12 residues. Germline V gene lookup returns CDR1 SNHLY and CDR2 FYNNEI. The CDR3 sequence is CASSEGANEQFF. For the CDR3, the DNA is TGTGCCAGCAGTGAAGGGGCCAATGAGCAGTTCTTC.

This clonotype occurred a few times. The V call is TRBV7-2, the J call TRBJ2-3; D remains unclear. V gave up 7 bases and J gave up 1 base, with 12 bases separating them. Germline V gives CDR1 SGHTA, CDR2 FQGNSA. The CDR3 covers 14 residues. CDR3 DNA: TGTGCCAGCACCTTCGGCGTTGGCACAGATACGCAGTATTTT. This translates into CASTFGVGTDTQYF.

This clonotype appeared a few times. V and J are TRBV7-2 and TRBJ2-7; 10 nucleotides match TRBD2. Germline V gives CDR1 SGHTA, CDR2 FQGNSA. J gave up 7 bases and V 4 bases, and 16 bases lay outside the gene matches. The CDR3 totals 17 residues. The CDR3 nucleotides read TGTGCCAGCAGCTACCCTCATACGCTAGCGGGAGTGAGGGAGCAGTACTTC. Encoded protein: CASSYPHTLAGVREQYF. The complete variable domain, with remaining parts taken from reference TRBV7-2 and TRBJ2-7, reads GAGVSQSPSNKVTEKGKDVELRCDPISGHTALYWYRQSLGQGLEFLIYFQGNSAPDKSGLPSDRFSAERTGGSVSTLTIQRTQQEDSAVYLCASSYPHTLAGVREQYFGPGTRLTVT.

This clonotype appeared many times. This chain links TRBV7-2 with TRBJ1-4; no definite D call. This CDR3 region has 13 residues. Between the trimmed V and J ends, which lost 5 bases and 4 bases, there was a span of 8 bases. Looked up from germline, CDR1 is SGHTA and CDR2 is FQGNSA. The CDR3 is CASSRGSNEKLFF. CDR3 in DNA: TGTGCCAGCAGCCGCGGGAGTAATGAAAAACTGTTTTTT.

J is TRBJ2-7 and V is TRBV3-1, with D possibly being TRBD1 (5 bases). The V and J ends lost 5 bases and 5 bases respectively, with 13 bases between them. Germline-derived CDR1 and CDR2 are LGHDT and YNNKEL (reference sequence). This CDR3 has 13 residues. The CDR3 DNA follows: TGTGCCAGCAGCTACCGACAGACCCACGAGCAGTACTTC. Translated, it gives CASSYRQTHEQYF.

This clonotype was found a few times. This sequence joins TRBV7-8 and TRBJ1-5; D may be TRBD1 (5 bases). CDR1 SGHVS and CDR2 FQNEAQ come from the germline V gene. V shed 5 bases and J shed 7 bases, with 15 bases lying between them. The CDR3 is 14 amino acids. CDR3 protein: CASSRTRGPQPQHF. The CDR3 DNA reads TGTGCCAGCAGCAGGACAAGAGGGCCCCAGCCCCAGCATTTT.

This clonotype showed up just a few times. The V call is TRBV6-6, the J call TRBJ2-5; 10 nucleotides agree with TRBD2. The V gene end was trimmed by 3 bases and the J gene end by 1 base; junction bases not matched to a gene: 2. Per germline, CDR1 MNHNY and CDR2 SVGAGI (reference sequence). This CDR3 contains 15 residues. This CDR3 is CASSYSGGPQETQYF. CDR3 DNA sequence: TGTGCCAGCAGTTATAGCGGGGGGCCCCAAGAGACCCAGTACTTC.

The chain joins TRBV5-1 to TRBJ2-1, with 10 bases that match TRBD2. The CDR3 extends over 15 amino acids. CDR1 is SGHRS, CDR2 YFSETQ, per germline. Trimming cost V 7 bases and J 7 bases; bases outside gene matches: 11. The chain's CDR3 is CASRRAGGPGNEQFF. The CDR3 DNA is TGCGCCAGCCGCAGAGCGGGAGGGCCGGGGAATGAGCAGTTCTTC.

This chain joins TRBV12-3 or TRBV12-4 and TRBJ2-2, with TRBD2 identical over 14 bases. V was pared by 6 bases and J by 6 bases, with 3 bases of the junction left unmatched. The CDR3 totals 15 residues. The CDR3 sequence is CASSLTSGGAGELFF. CDR3 DNA: TGTGCCAGCAGCTTGACTAGCGGGGGGGCCGGGGAGCTGTTTTTT.

This clonotype was seen only a few times. CDR3 in amino acids: CASSFNLPKGAGGNTIYF. CDR3 in DNA: TGTGCCAGCAGTTTTAACCTTCCTAAGGGGGCCGGAGGAAACACCATATATTTT. J is TRBJ1-3 and V is TRBV12-3 or TRBV12-4; the match to TRBD1 covers 7 bases. V shed 3 bases and J 4 bases; nucleotides not matched to a gene: 15. CDR3 length: 18 amino acids.

This clonotype was found many times. The J gene is TRBJ1-2, the V gene TRBV7-2; the D gene is possibly TRBD1 (6 bases). The V end lost 5 bases, the J end lost 4 bases, and 11 bases lay between the germline ends. This CDR3 spans 13 amino acids. CDR1 and CDR2 from the germline V gene are SGHTA and FQGNSA. In DNA form, the CDR3 reads TGTGCCAGCAGCCCCGGACAGACCTATGGCTACACCTTC. Protein sequence: CASSPGQTYGYTF.

The CDR3 DNA reads TGTGCCAGCAGCAGGGGCCCCTTCACAGATACGCAGTATTTT. As protein: CASSRGPFTDTQYF. V and J are TRBV6-1 and TRBJ2-3; a weak D match, TRBD1 (6 bases). This CDR3 comprises 14 residues. Germline-derived CDR1 and CDR2 are MNHNS and SASEGT. V was trimmed by 6 bases and J by 2 bases, leaving 12 bases between them.

This clonotype appeared a few times. V usage is TRBV7-9 and J usage is TRBJ2-3; D is undetermined. This CDR3 is 12 amino acids long. Germline CDR1 SEHNR, CDR2 FQNEAQ (reference sequence). V was cut by 7 bases and J by 8 bases, with 13 bases left in between. CDR3 in amino acids: CASIASFGTQYF. The CDR3 bases are TGTGCCAGCATCGCGAGCTTTGGTACGCAGTATTTT. Full variable domain (rest looked up from reference TRBV7-9 and TRBJ2-3): DTGVSQNPRHKITKRGQNVTFRCDPISEHNRLYWYRQTLGQGPEFLTYFQNEAQLEKSRLLSDRFSAERPKGSFSTLEIQRTEQGDSAMYLCASIASFGTQYFGPGTRLTVL.

J is TRBJ1-5 and V is TRBV28, with D possibly matching TRBD1 (5 bases). V was pared by 0 bases and J by 0 bases, with 12 bases between. CDR3 size: 17 residues. In germline, CDR1 is MDHEN, CDR2 SYDVKM. The DNA for the CDR3 is TGTGCCAGCAGTTTATGGGGGGGGTCCCGTAGCAATCAGCCCCAGCATTTT. It specifies CASSLWGGSRSNQPQHF.

This clonotype has a handful of counts. This chain uses TRBV7-2 with TRBJ1-1; unclear D gene. Germline V CDR1 and CDR2: SGHTA, FQGNSA. The CDR3 spans 13 residues. Trimming took off 7 bases at V and 1 base at J, with 10 bases between the two ends. CDR3 sequence (DNA): TGTGCCAGCAACCCACAGCCGAACACTGAAGCTTTCTTT. Protein product: CASNPQPNTEAFF.